These T cell receptor beta chains were read from a single sample in a study of cytomegalovirus exposure and HLA in healthy donors. Sequencing used immunoSEQ multiplex PCR; TCRdb keeps in-frame clones, though not all of them. The sample has around 130,000 clones; more than 60% are singletons. Source material: PBMCs. Source of these receptors: a woman aged 35 to 49 in good health and CMV-seronegative. CDR3s include the opening cysteine and the closing phenylalanine or tryptophan. A D gene is named only where the DNA matches it firmly. For some rows the clone size is stated as once, few or many, or as a class when expanded; others skip it.

NA | TRBJ1-3 | 19 | TRBV7-6 | TRBD1 | TGTGCCAGCAGCTCTGCCGGGACAGGGGTCCTGAGCTCTGGAAACACCATATATTTT | CASSSAGTGVLSSGNTIYF
NA | TRBJ2-5 | 13 | TRBV2 | TRBD1 | TGTGCCAGCAGAGGGACAGGGCAAGAGACCCAGTACTTC | CASRGTGQETQYF
NA | TRBJ2-3 | 17 | TRBV7-8 | TRBD2 | TGTGCCAGCAGACAGAGCGGGAGGGCCCCCGGCGATGATACGCAGTATTTT | CASRQSGRAPGDDTQYF
few | TRBJ2-5 | 16 | TRBV5-4 | TRBD1 | TGTGCCAGCAGCTTTGGGGACAGGGGCTACCAAGAGACCCAGTACTTC | CASSFGDRGYQETQYF
few | TRBJ2-5 | 13 | TRBV7-9 | TRBD1 | TGTGCCAGCAGGTCAGGGGGCTACGAGACCCAGTACTTC | CASRSGGYETQYF
NA | TRBJ2-5 | 13 | TRBV25-1 | TRBD2 | TGTGCCAGCAGTGGGACTAGCGGAGAGACCCAGTACTTC | CASSGTSGETQYF
few | TRBJ2-1 | 14 | TRBV6-5 | NA | TGTGCCAGCAGTTACTCGAATGGGGGGGGCGAGCAGTTCTTC | CASSYSNGGGEQFF
NA | TRBJ2-1 | 18 | TRBV10-2 | TRBD2 | TGCGCCAGCATCCCCGGGACTAGCGGGAGGAGGGAGAACAATGAGCAGTTCTTC | CASIPGTSGRRENNEQFF
NA | TRBJ2-5 | 13 | TRBV29-1 | TRBD1 | TGCAGCGTGGCCGGGACAGACCAAGAGACCCAGTACTTC | CSVAGTDQETQYF
NA | TRBJ1-1 | 13 | TRBV27 | TRBD1 | TGTGCCAGCACCTGGACAGGGGGGGCTGAAGCTTTCTTT | CASTWTGGAEAFF
NA | TRBJ1-2 | 14 | TRBV5-1 | TRBD1 | TGCGCCAGCAGTTCTAGACAGGGAGCGGAGGGCTACACCTTC | CASSSRQGAEGYTF
NA | TRBJ2-7 | 14 | TRBV14 | TRBD1 | TGTGCCAGCAGCCAACCGGGACAGTACTACGAGCAGTACTTC | CASSQPGQYYEQYF
NA | TRBJ2-7 | 15 | TRBV6-1 | NA | TGTGCCAGCAGTGAAACGTGGACTGTTAACTACGAGCAGTACTTC | CASSETWTVNYEQYF
NA | TRBJ1-4 | 14 | TRBV2 | NA | TGTGCCACTACTCCTTCCGGGACAACGTACAAACTGTTTTTT | CATTPSGTTYKLFF
NA | TRBJ1-1 | 12 | TRBV27 | NA | TGTGCCAGCAGTTTAACAGGATCTGAAGCTTTCTTT | CASSLTGSEAFF
NA | TRBJ2-1 | 18 | TRBV30 | TRBD2 | TGTGCCTGGGAGGCCGGGACTAGCGGATCGAGCTCCTACAATGAGCAGTTCTTC | CAWEAGTSGSSSYNEQFF
NA | TRBJ1-6 | 15 | TRBV18 | TRBD1 | TGTGCCAGCTCACCGGTGACAGGGGATAATTCACCCCTCCACTTT | CASSPVTGDNSPLHF